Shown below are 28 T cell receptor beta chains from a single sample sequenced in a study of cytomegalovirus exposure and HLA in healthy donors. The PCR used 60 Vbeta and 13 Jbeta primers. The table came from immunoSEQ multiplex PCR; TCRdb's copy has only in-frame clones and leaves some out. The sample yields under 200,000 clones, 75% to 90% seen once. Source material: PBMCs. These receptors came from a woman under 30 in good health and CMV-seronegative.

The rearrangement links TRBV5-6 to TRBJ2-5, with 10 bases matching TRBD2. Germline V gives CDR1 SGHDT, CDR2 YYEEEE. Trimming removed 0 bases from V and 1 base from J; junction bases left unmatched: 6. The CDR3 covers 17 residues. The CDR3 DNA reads TGTGCCAGCAGCTTGGCCGGTCTAGCGGGAGTCCAAGAGACCCAGTACTTC. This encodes CASSLAGLAGVQETQYF.

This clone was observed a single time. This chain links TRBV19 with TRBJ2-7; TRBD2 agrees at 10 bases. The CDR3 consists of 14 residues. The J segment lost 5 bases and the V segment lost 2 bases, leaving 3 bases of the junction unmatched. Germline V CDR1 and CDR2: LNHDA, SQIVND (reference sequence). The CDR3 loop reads CASSILAGDDEQYF. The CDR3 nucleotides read TGTGCCAGTAGTATACTAGCGGGGGACGACGAGCAGTACTTC.

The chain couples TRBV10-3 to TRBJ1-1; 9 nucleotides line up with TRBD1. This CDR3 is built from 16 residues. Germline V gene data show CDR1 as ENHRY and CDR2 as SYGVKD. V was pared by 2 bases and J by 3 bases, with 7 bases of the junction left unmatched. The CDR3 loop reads CAISELDRGSYTEAFF. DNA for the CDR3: TGTGCCATCAGTGAGCTGGACAGGGGTAGCTACACTGAAGCTTTCTTT.

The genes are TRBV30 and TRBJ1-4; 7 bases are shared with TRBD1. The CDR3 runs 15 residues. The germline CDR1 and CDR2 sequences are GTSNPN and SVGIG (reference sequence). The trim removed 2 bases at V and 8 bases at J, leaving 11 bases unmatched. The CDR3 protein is CAWSPREGAGEKLFF. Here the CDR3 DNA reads TGTGCCTGGAGTCCCCGGGAGGGGGCGGGAGAAAAACTGTTTTTT.

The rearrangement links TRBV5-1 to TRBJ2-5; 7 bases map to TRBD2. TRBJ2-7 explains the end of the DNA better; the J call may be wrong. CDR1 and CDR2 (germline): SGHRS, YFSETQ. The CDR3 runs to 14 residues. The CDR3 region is CASSLASGTYEQYF. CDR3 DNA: TGCGCCAGCAGCTTGGCCAGCGGGACCTACGAGCAGTACTTC.

CDR3: CASRYLGSGELFF. CDR3 nucleotide sequence: TGCGCCAGCCGATACTTGGGCTCCGGGGAGCTGTTTTTT. V gene TRBV10-2 combines with J gene TRBJ2-2; D is unclear. Germline V gene lookup returns CDR1 WSHSY and CDR2 SAAADI. V was trimmed by 8 bases and J by 6 bases, leaving 13 bases between them. The CDR3 totals 13 residues.

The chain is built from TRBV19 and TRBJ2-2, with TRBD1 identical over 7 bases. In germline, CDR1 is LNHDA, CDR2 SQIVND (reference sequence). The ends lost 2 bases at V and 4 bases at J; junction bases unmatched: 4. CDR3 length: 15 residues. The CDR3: CASSIQGESTGELFF. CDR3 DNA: TGTGCCAGTAGTATACAGGGGGAATCCACCGGGGAGCTGTTTTTT.

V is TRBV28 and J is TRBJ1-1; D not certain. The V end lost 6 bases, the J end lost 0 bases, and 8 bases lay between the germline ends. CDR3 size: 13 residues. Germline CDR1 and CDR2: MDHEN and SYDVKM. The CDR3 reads CASRDYLNTEAFF. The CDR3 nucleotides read TGTGCCAGCAGAGACTATCTGAACACTGAAGCTTTCTTT.

The CDR3 loop reads CASSWTSGGQETQYF. CDR3 nucleotide sequence: TGTGCCAGCAGCTGGACTAGCGGGGGACAAGAGACCCAGTACTTC. The chain employs TRBV5-4 and TRBJ2-5, with 13 bases fitting TRBD2. The trim removed 3 bases at V and 2 bases at J, leaving 1 base unmatched. The CDR3 sequence is 15 residues long. CDR1 SGHNT and CDR2 YYREEE come from the germline V gene (reference sequence). The full variable domain, rest sourced from reference TRBV5-4 and TRBJ2-5, is ETGVTQSPTHLIKTRGQQVTLRCSSQSGHNTVSWYQQALGQGPQFIFQYYREEENGRGNFPPRFSGLQFPNYSSELNVNALELDDSALYLCASSWTSGGQETQYFGPGTRLLVL.

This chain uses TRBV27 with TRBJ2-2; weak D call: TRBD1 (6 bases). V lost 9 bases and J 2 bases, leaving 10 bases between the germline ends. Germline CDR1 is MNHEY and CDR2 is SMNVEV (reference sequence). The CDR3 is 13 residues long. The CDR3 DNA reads TGTGCCAGTCGGGACACCAACACCGGGGAGCTGTTTTTT. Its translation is CASRDTNTGELFF.

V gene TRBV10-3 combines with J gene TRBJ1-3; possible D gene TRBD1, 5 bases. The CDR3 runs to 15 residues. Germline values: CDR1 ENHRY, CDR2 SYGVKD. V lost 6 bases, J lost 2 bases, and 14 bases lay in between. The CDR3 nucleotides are TGTGCCATCAGGGGGGGAACCGGGCCTGGAAACACCATATATTTT. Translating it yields CAIRGGTGPGNTIYF.

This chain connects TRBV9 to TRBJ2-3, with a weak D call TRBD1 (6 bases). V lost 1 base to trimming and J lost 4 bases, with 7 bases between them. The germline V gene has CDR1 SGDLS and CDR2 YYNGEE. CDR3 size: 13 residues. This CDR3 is CASSVQGSDTQYF. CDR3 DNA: TGTGCCAGCAGCGTACAGGGGTCAGATACGCAGTATTTT.

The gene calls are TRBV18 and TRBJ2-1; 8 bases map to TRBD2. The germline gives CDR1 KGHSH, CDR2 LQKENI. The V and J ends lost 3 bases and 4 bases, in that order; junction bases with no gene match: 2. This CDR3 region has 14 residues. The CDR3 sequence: CASSPTSAYNEQFF. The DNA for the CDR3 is TGTGCCAGCTCACCGACTAGCGCTTACAATGAGCAGTTCTTC.

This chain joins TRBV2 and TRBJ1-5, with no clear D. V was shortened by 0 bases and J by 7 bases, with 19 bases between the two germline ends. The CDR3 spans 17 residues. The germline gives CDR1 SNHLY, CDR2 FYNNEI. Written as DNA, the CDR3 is TGTGCCAGCAGTGAAGCCGGGAACCCAACAGTACGGCAGCCCCAGCATTTT. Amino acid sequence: CASSEAGNPTVRQPQHF.

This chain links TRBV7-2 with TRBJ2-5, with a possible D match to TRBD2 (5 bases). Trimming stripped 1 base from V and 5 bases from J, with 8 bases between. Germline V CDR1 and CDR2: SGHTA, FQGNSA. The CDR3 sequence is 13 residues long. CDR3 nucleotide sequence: TGTGCCAGCAGCTTAGATAGGAGGGAGACCCAGTACTTC. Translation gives CASSLDRRETQYF.

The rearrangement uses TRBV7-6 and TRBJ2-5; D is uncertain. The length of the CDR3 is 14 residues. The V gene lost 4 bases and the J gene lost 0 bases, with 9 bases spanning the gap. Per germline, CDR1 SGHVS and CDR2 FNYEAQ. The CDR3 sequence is CASSSTEYQETQYF. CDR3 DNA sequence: TGTGCCAGCAGCTCGACGGAGTACCAAGAGACCCAGTACTTC. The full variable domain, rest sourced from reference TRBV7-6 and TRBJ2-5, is GAGVSQSPRYKVTKRGQDVALRCDPISGHVSLYWYRQALGQGPEFLTYFNYEAQQDKSGLPNDRFSAERPEGSISTLTIQRTEQRDSAMYRCASSSTEYQETQYFGPGTRLLVL.

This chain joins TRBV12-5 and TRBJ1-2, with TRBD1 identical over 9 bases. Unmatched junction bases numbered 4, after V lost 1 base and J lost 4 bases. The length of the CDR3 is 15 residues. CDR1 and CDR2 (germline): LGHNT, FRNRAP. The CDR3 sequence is CASGLEQGAGYGYTF. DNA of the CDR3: TGTGCTAGTGGTTTGGAACAGGGGGCTGGCTATGGCTACACCTTC.

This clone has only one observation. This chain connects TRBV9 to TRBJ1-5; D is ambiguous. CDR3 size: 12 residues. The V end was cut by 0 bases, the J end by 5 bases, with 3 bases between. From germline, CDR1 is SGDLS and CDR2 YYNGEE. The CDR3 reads CASSVGDQPQHF. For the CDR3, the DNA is TGTGCCAGCAGCGTAGGAGATCAGCCCCAGCATTTT.

CDR3 region: CASSLRLAGRMSGTDTQYF. CDR3 sequence (DNA): TGCGCCAGCAGCTTGAGGCTAGCGGGGCGTATGTCGGGCACAGATACGCAGTATTTT. This chain joins TRBV5-1 and TRBJ2-3, with 9 bases matching TRBD2. The junction had 13 bases not matched to a gene; V was cut back by 1 base and J by 1 base. The CDR3 length is 19 residues. Germline loops: CDR1 SGHRS, CDR2 YFSETQ.

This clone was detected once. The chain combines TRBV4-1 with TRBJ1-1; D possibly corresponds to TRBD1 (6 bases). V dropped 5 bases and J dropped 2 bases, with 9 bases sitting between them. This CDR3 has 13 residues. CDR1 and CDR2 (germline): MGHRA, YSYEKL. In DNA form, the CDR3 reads TGCGCCAGCAGCTCGGACAGAAACACTGAAGCTTTCTTT. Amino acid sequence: CASSSDRNTEAFF.

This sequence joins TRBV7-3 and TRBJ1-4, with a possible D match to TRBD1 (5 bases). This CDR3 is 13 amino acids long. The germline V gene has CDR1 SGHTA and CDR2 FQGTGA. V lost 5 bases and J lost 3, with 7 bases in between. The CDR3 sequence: CASSTGPNEKLFF. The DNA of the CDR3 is TGTGCCAGCAGCACAGGACCTAATGAAAAACTGTTTTTT. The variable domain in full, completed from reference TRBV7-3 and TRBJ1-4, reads GAGVSQTPSNKVTEKGKYVELRCDPISGHTALYWYRQSLGQGPEFLIYFQGTGAADDSGLPNDRFFAVRPEGSVSTLKIQRTERGDSAVYLCASSTGPNEKLFFGSGTQLSVL.

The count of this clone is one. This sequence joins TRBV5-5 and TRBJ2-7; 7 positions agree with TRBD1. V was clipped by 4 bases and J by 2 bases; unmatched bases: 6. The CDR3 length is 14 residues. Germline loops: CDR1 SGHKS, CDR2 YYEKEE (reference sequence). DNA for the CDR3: TGTGCCAGCAGCGACAGGGTGGACCCCTACGAGCAGTACTTC. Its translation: CASSDRVDPYEQYF.

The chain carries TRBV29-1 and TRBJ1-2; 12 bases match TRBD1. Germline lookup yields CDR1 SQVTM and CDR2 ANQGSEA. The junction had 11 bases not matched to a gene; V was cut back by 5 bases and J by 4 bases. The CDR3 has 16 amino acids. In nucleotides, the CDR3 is TGCAGCGTTCCGGGACAGGGGGCTTTTTCTGGCTATGGCTACACCTTC. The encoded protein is CSVPGQGAFSGYGYTF.

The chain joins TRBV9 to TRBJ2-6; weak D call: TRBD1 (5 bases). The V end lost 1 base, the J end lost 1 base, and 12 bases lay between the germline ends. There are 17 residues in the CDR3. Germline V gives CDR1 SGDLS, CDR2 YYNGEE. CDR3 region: CASSVITGRSGANVLTF. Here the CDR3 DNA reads TGTGCCAGCAGCGTAATAACAGGACGTTCTGGGGCCAACGTCCTGACTTTC.

The CDR3 bases are TGCAGCGTTGCCTCACCGGACAGAGGAATTCCCCAGTACTTC. It translates to CSVASPDRGIPQYF. The chain has TRBV29-1 and TRBJ2-5, with D possibly matching TRBD1 (6 bases). The germline V gene encodes CDR1 SQVTM and CDR2 ANQGSEA. The CDR3 is made up of 14 amino acids. V was clipped by 4 bases and J by 9 bases, with 21 bases between them. The full variable domain, rest sourced from reference TRBV29-1 and TRBJ2-5, is SAVISQKPSRDICQRGTSLTIQCQVDSQVTMMFWYRQQPGQSLTLIATANQGSEATYESGFVIDKFPISRPNLTFSTLTVSNMSPEDSSIYLCSVASPDRGIPQYFGPGTRLLVL.

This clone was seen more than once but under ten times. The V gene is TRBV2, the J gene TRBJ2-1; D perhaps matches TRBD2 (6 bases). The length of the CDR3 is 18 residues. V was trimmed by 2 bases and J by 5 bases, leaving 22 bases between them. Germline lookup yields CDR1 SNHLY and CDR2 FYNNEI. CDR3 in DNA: TGTGCCAGCAGTGAACAAGCCCCGGGACTCTCCTCGAACAATGAGCAGTTCTTC. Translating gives CASSEQAPGLSSNNEQFF.

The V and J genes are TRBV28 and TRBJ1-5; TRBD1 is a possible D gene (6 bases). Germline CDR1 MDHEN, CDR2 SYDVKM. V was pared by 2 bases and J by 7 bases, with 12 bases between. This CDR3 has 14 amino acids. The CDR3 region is CASSLDRWDQPQHF. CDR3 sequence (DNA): TGTGCCAGCAGTTTAGACAGGTGGGACCAGCCCCAGCATTTT.

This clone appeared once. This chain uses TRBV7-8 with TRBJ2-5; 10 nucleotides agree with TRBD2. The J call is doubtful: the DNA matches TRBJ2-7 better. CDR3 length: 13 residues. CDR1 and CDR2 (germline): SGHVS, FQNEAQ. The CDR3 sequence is CASTPSGSYEQYF. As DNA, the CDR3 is TGTGCCAGCACCCCTAGCGGGAGCTACGAGCAGTACTTC.